There are a few counts of the clone carrying this T cell receptor beta chain. Method: immunoSEQ multiplex PCR; TCRdb's copy keeps in-frame clones and lacks some. The profile covers roughly 25,000 clones, with more than 75% appearing a single time and roughly 24% taken by the ten largest. The sample is drawn from a study of blood T cell repertoires in COVID-19. Study-wide background: Collection of acute and convalescent COVID-19 samples took place in the United States, Italy and Spain. In each case, the material was cDNA or gDNA derived from T cells, B-cell-depleted T cells, or PBMCs.

The V and J ends lost 6 bases and 0 bases, in that order; junction bases with no gene match: 8. In germline, CDR1 is SNHLY, CDR2 FYNNEI. This CDR3 is 15 amino acids long. Sequences were obtained from peripheral blood. The chain recombines TRBV2 with TRBJ2-7; 7 bases fit TRBD1. The receptor's source is a human donor with active COVID-19. The donor label of this sample is uncertain. In nucleotides, the CDR3 is TGTGCCAGCAGGGCAGACAGGGCTATCTCCTACGAGCAGTACTTC. Its translation: CASRADRAISYEQYF.